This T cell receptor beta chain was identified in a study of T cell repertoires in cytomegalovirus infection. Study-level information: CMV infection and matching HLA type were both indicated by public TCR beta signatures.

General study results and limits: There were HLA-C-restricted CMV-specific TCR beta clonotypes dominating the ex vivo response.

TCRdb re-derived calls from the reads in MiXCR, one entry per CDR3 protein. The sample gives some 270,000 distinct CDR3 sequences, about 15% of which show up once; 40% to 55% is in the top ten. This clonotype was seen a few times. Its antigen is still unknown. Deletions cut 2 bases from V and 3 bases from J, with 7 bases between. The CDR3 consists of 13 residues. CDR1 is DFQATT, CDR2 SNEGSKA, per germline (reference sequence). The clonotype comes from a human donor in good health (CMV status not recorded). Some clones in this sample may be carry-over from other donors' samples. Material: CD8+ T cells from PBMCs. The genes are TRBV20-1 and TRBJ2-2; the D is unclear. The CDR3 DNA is TGCAGTGCTAGACGACTGGACACCGGGGAGCTGTTTTTT. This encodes CSARRLDTGELFF.